This T cell receptor (beta chain) was recorded in a study of blood T cell repertoires in COVID-19. Study-level information: Nucleic acid was either cDNA or gDNA, and it came from T cells, B-cell-depleted T cells, or PBMCs.

Study processing details: Estimation of nucleated cell counts relied on the amplification of reference gene primers. Using immunoSEQ multiplex PCR, the repertoire was profiled, and TCRdb retains in-frame clones only, with some absent. The DNA gave D and trimming, while V, J and clone size come from that table. Here the sample spans 490,000 or so clones, less than 90% being singletons. The CDR3 is 17 amino acids. Trimming took off 1 base at V and 0 bases at J, with 13 bases between the two ends. CDR1 is GTSNPN, CDR2 SVGIG, per germline (reference sequence). Sequencing was done on a sample of PBMCs or T cells enriched from blood (not recorded which). This receptor was obtained from a woman aged 55-69 years who had recovered from COVID-19. The chain links TRBV30 to TRBJ1-6, with TRBD1 as a possible D gene (6 bases). CDR3 protein: CAWSAHRESSYNSPLHF. In DNA form, the CDR3 reads TGTGCCTGGAGTGCCCACAGGGAGAGCTCCTATAATTCACCCCTCCACTTT.